The next 25 T cell receptor beta chains were all read from a single sample in a study of STAT5B mutations in CD4+ large granular lymphocyte leukemia. Using immunoSEQ multiplex PCR, the repertoire was profiled, and TCRdb retains in-frame clones only, with some absent. The repertoire has over 30,000 clones, over 65% of them found once; the top ten carry over 6%. Material for sequencing was CD4+ T cells from blood buffy coats. Receptors were obtained from a human donor in good health.

The chain links TRBV18 to TRBJ1-1; no reliable D call. Deletions cut 4 bases from V and 0 bases from J, with 15 bases between. Germline CDR1 is KGHSH and CDR2 is LQKENI. This CDR3 is 16 amino acids long. CDR3 in DNA: TGTGCCAGCTCACGGGAATCGATGGGTATGAACACTGAAGCTTTCTTT. This translates into CASSRESMGMNTEAFF.

The chain has TRBV2 and TRBJ2-5; 8 nucleotides agree with TRBD2. The CDR3 has 14 amino acids. Germline trimming cut 7 bases from V and 7 bases from J; bases unmatched to any gene: 11. Looked up from germline, CDR1 is SNHLY and CDR2 is FYNNEI. The CDR3 region has the DNA TGTGCCAGCACCGGGGTCTCTCGGGAGGGGACCCAGTACTTC. Translated: CASTGVSREGTQYF. Together with reference TRBV2 and TRBJ2-5, the CDR3 gives the full variable domain: EPEVTQTPSHQVTQMGQEVILRCVPISNHLYFYWYRQILGQKVEFLVSFYNNEISEKSEIFDDQFSVERPDGSNFTLKIRSTKLEDSAMYFCASTGVSREGTQYFGPGTRLLVL.

The DNA for the CDR3 is TGTGCCATCAGTGAGTCTCTCGGTGAGCAGTTCTTC. Its translation is CAISESLGEQFF. This rearrangement joins TRBV10-3 to TRBJ2-1; no firm D call. V was clipped by 0 bases and J by 9 bases, with 6 bases between them. The CDR3 spans 12 residues. Germline CDR1 is ENHRY and CDR2 is SYGVKD.

This clone showed up just a few times. The rearrangement uses TRBV5-4 and TRBJ2-7, with D maybe TRBD1 (5 bases). Trimming left V 2 bases short and J 5 bases short, with 14 bases between. Germline V gene sequence: CDR1 SGHNT, CDR2 YYREEE (reference sequence). The CDR3 is 14 residues long. The CDR3 nucleotides are TGTGCCAGCAGCTTTTCAGGGTCAAGGAACGAGCAGTACTTC. This translates into CASSFSGSRNEQYF.

The chain joins TRBV5-4 to TRBJ2-2, with D perhaps TRBD2 (6 bases). This CDR3 has 13 amino acids. With 4 bases removed from V and 7 bases from J, the gap between germline ends came to 11 bases. Germline V gene data show CDR1 as SGHNT and CDR2 as YYREEE (reference sequence). CDR3 loop: CASSAAGGGELFF. Here the CDR3 DNA reads TGTGCCAGCAGCGCCGCCGGGGGCGGGGAGCTGTTTTTT.

The J gene is TRBJ2-2, the V gene TRBV6-1; maybe TRBD2 (5 bases). Germline loops: CDR1 MNHNS, CDR2 SASEGT. The CDR3 totals 12 residues. V was clipped by 8 bases and J by 7 bases, with 11 bases between them. The CDR3 region has the DNA TGTGCCAGCCGGCCCCGGGGCGGGGAGCTGTTTTTT. Amino acids: CASRPRGGELFF.

The chain has TRBV6-5 and TRBJ2-7; a weak D match, TRBD2 (6 bases). Trimming took 4 bases from V and 2 from J, leaving 18 bases between them. This CDR3 comprises 16 residues. The V gene's germline CDR1 is MNHEY and CDR2 SVGAGI. The CDR3 sequence: CASSSGSTWDAYEQYF. For the CDR3, the DNA is TGTGCCAGCAGTTCCGGGAGTACATGGGACGCCTACGAGCAGTACTTC.

The rearrangement uses TRBV13 and TRBJ2-3, with TRBD1 matching over 10 bases. V lost 6 bases, J lost 1 base, and 10 bases stayed unmatched. Germline CDR1 PRHDT, CDR2 FYEKMQ (reference sequence). The CDR3 is 17 amino acids. The CDR3 DNA sequence: TGTGCCAGCAGTCAAACACCCGGGACAGGGGGCACAGATACGCAGTATTTT. It encodes CASSQTPGTGGTDTQYF.

The chain is built from TRBV7-9 and TRBJ1-1; 11 bases align to TRBD1. Germline CDR1 is SEHNR and CDR2 is FQNEAQ (reference sequence). CDR3 length: 18 residues. V was pared by 5 bases and J by 1 base, with 12 bases of the junction left unmatched. The chain's CDR3 is CASSPGDRGRTGNTEAFF. Here the CDR3 DNA reads TGTGCCAGCAGCCCCGGGGACAGGGGGAGGACTGGGAACACTGAAGCTTTCTTT.

The V call is TRBV7-9, the J call TRBJ2-2, with D uncertain. The CDR3 is made up of 16 amino acids. Germline CDR1 and CDR2: SEHNR and FQNEAQ (reference sequence). Trimming removed 3 bases at V and 6 bases at J, with 17 bases between. DNA for the CDR3: TGTGCCAGCAGCTTCCATATCCTTAGCCGGTCCGGGGAGCTGTTTTTT. Protein sequence: CASSFHILSRSGELFF.

The chain carries TRBV21-1 and TRBJ2-4; the table calls TRBD2, which could not be checked here. TRBV21-1 is deemed a pseudogene. CDR3 length: 15 residues. CDR3 nucleotides: TGTGCCAGCAGCAGGAGGGGCCCCTTTAGGGACATTCAGTACTTC. Translation: CASSRRGPFRDIQYF.

In its sample, this clone was seen once. V gene TRBV13 combines with J gene TRBJ2-7; possible D gene TRBD2, 5 bases. CDR1 is PRHDT, CDR2 FYEKMQ, per germline (reference sequence). This CDR3 has 15 residues. The V and J ends lost 4 bases and 6 bases respectively, with 19 bases between them. In DNA, the CDR3 is TGTGCCAGCAGCTATGTTAGGGAGAATTTTGGCGAGCAGTACTTC. The encoded protein is CASSYVRENFGEQYF.

V is TRBV7-3 and J is TRBJ2-2; TRBD1 aligns across 8 bases. CDR1 SGHTA and CDR2 FQGTGA come from the germline V gene. With V trimmed by 5 bases and J by 6 bases, 8 bases remained unmatched. The CDR3 covers 15 residues. The DNA of the CDR3 is TGTGCCAGCAGCCCGACAGCACAGGGGGCCGGGGAGCTGTTTTTT. It is translated as CASSPTAQGAGELFF.

This chain connects TRBV11-2 to TRBJ2-5, with 8 bases aligning to TRBD2. The CDR3 length is 15 residues. After removal of 5 bases from V and 4 bases from J, the junction contained 9 bases not matched to a gene. Germline loops: CDR1 SGHAT, CDR2 FQNNGV. The CDR3 DNA follows: TGTGCCAGCAGCCTAGGGACTAGTCGGTTAGAGACCCAGTACTTC. Translating gives CASSLGTSRLETQYF.

The table lists this clone with a few counts. The CDR3: CASSFRRGKGDEQYF. Here the CDR3 DNA reads TGTGCCAGCAGCTTTAGACGGGGGAAAGGCGACGAGCAGTACTTC. This chain joins TRBV7-9 and TRBJ2-7; weak D call: TRBD2 (6 bases). The CDR3 is made up of 15 amino acids. In germline, CDR1 is SEHNR, CDR2 FQNEAQ (reference sequence). V was clipped by 3 bases and J by 5 bases, with 17 bases between them.

The rearrangement links TRBV15 to TRBJ2-7; D unresolved. This CDR3 has 14 residues. The germline V and J ends were trimmed by 2 bases and 3 bases, with 11 bases remaining between them. The germline V gene has CDR1 LNHNV and CDR2 YYDKDF (reference sequence). The CDR3 DNA reads as TGTGCCACCAGCAGAATCCACGGTCTCTACGAGCAGTACTTC. It specifies CATSRIHGLYEQYF.

The chain combines TRBV14 with TRBJ2-5; D ambiguous. The CDR3 length is 11 residues. Germline assignment: CDR1 SGHDN and CDR2 FVKESK. Trimming shortened V by 8 bases and J by 5 bases, and 9 bases separated the two germline ends. CDR3 sequence: CASGVRETQYF. Here the CDR3 DNA reads TGTGCCAGCGGGGTGAGGGAGACCCAGTACTTC.

This clone was seen a few times. This sequence joins TRBV14 and TRBJ2-7, with D possibly being TRBD2 (5 bases). Per the germline V gene, CDR1 is SGHDN and CDR2 is FVKESK. This CDR3 comprises 16 residues. The V end lost 0 bases, the J end lost 2 bases, and 14 bases lay between the germline ends. CDR3 sequence: CASSQDFSSGTYEQYF. The CDR3 DNA reads as TGTGCCAGCAGCCAAGATTTCTCGAGCGGAACCTACGAGCAGTACTTC.

The gene calls are TRBV4-3 and TRBJ1-1; D not resolved. CDR3 size: 13 residues. Looked up from germline, CDR1 is LGHNA and CDR2 is YSLEER. V shed 1 base and J shed 0 bases, with 3 bases lying between them. The CDR3 loop is CASSQAVNTEAFF. The DNA for the CDR3 is TGCGCCAGCAGCCAAGCTGTGAACACTGAAGCTTTCTTT.

In DNA, the CDR3 is TGTGCCAGCAGTTTACTTTCCGGGTACGAGCAGTACTTC. Its translation is CASSLLSGYEQYF. The chain recombines TRBV28 with TRBJ2-7; D ambiguous. Trimming took off 2 bases at V and 4 bases at J, with 9 bases between the two ends. The CDR3 is made up of 13 amino acids. Germline lookup yields CDR1 MDHEN and CDR2 SYDVKM.

This clone is a singleton in its sample. The chain carries TRBV18 and TRBJ1-5; D perhaps matches TRBD1 (6 bases). The CDR3 is 14 residues long. Germline V gene data show CDR1 as KGHSH and CDR2 as LQKENI. Trimming removed 3 bases from V and 6 bases from J, with 12 bases in between. The CDR3 loop reads CASSPQGSGQPQHF. As DNA, the CDR3 is TGTGCCAGCTCACCGCAGGGGTCGGGTCAGCCCCAGCATTTT.

The V and J genes are TRBV7-3 and TRBJ2-2; D uncertain. V dropped 2 bases and J dropped 0 bases, with 7 bases sitting between them. The germline V gene encodes CDR1 SGHTA and CDR2 FQGTGA. The CDR3 has 15 amino acids. The CDR3 coding sequence is TGTGCCAGCAGCTTACAGTCTGCGAACACCGGGGAGCTGTTTTTT. Translation gives CASSLQSANTGELFF.

V and J are TRBV29-1 and TRBJ2-7; 7 bases are shared with TRBD1. CDR1 is SQVTM, CDR2 ANQGSEA, per germline. The trim removed 5 bases at V and 7 bases at J, leaving 8 bases unmatched. The CDR3 is 12 amino acids. This CDR3 reads CSVSTGAGEQYF. The CDR3 coding sequence is TGCAGCGTTAGTACAGGGGCGGGTGAGCAGTACTTC.

This clone was seen a few times. The chain is built from TRBV5-1 and TRBJ1-1; the match to TRBD1 covers 7 bases. Trimming took 3 bases from V and 3 from J; bases not matched to a gene: 5. The CDR3 extends over 14 amino acids. Germline V CDR1 and CDR2: SGHRS, YFSETQ. The CDR3 loop reads CASSYGTADTEAFF. CDR3 DNA: TGCGCCAGCAGCTACGGGACAGCAGACACTGAAGCTTTCTTT.

Here the CDR3 DNA reads TGCGCCAGCAGCCAAGGAGGAGACAATGAGCAGTTCTTC. This encodes CASSQGGDNEQFF. The V gene is TRBV4-1, the J gene TRBJ2-1; no clear D. The CDR3 loop spans 13 amino acids. Deletions cut 1 base from V and 5 bases from J, with 6 bases between. Germline CDR1 and CDR2: MGHRA and YSYEKL.